Following are 4 T cell receptor beta chains from one sample sequenced in a study of blood T cell repertoires in COVID-19. TCRdb's copy holds only in-frame clones and misses some; the assay was immunoSEQ multiplex PCR. The sample shows about 250,000 clones, 87% of them seen only once. The specimen was peripheral blood. The origin of the receptors is a man between 18 and 35 years old with active or convalescent COVID-19.

The chain combines TRBV5-6 with TRBJ2-2; 7 positions match TRBD2. The CDR3 has 16 residues. The germline V gene encodes CDR1 SGHDT and CDR2 YYEEEE. The ends lost 2 bases at V and 3 bases at J; junction bases unmatched: 7. The CDR3 DNA reads as TGTGCCAGCAGCTTACTAGCGCGAGGATACACCGGGGAGCTGTTTTTT. Protein product: CASSLLARGYTGELFF.

The J gene is TRBJ1-5, the V gene TRBV14; D gene ambiguous. Deletions cut 2 bases from V and 2 bases from J, with 7 bases between. In germline, CDR1 is SGHDN, CDR2 FVKESK. The CDR3 runs to 14 residues. The CDR3 is CASSQSSGNQPQHF. The CDR3, as DNA: TGTGCCAGCAGCCAATCTTCGGGCAATCAGCCCCAGCATTTT.

This clone appeared once. The chain combines TRBV13 with TRBJ2-5; the match to TRBD2 covers 13 bases. Germline-derived CDR1 and CDR2 are PRHDT and FYEKMQ (reference sequence). J was trimmed by 5 bases and V by 5 bases; bases with no gene match: 17. CDR3 length: 19 amino acids. Here the CDR3 reads CASSLSPGLAGVSGETQYF. DNA of the CDR3: TGTGCCAGCAGCCTAAGTCCTGGACTAGCGGGAGTGTCAGGGGAGACCCAGTACTTC.

This CDR3 is CASHPARNEKLFF. The CDR3, as DNA: TGTGCCAGCCACCCGGCGAGGAATGAAAAACTGTTTTTT. The rearrangement joins TRBV2 to TRBJ1-4; D is unresolved. The CDR3 is made up of 13 amino acids. The V and J ends lost 8 bases and 5 bases respectively, with 12 bases between them. Looked up from germline, CDR1 is SNHLY and CDR2 is FYNNEI.